This is a list of T cell receptor beta chains from one sample in a study of CD8+CD57+ T cells in acquired aplastic anemia. Each CDR3 protein is one row after TCRdb ran MiXCR on the reads. The sample records about 81,000 distinct CDR3 sequences, about half being singletons. Material: sorted CD4+, CD8+, or CD8+CD57+ T cells (not recorded which) from PBMCs. These receptors all stem from a human donor in good health, serving as a control. The CDR3 runs from the conserved cysteine through the conserved F or W. The order of the fields is V gene, J gene, clone size, D gene, CDR3 protein, CDR3 DNA. A D gene is named only where the DNA matches it firmly. Size is omitted from some rows. Given values are once, few, many or a class for expanded clones.

V gene: TRBV6-5; J gene: TRBJ1-3; clone size: -; D gene: -; CDR3 protein: CASSYSIYF; CDR3 DNA: TGTGCCAGCAGTTACTCCATATATTTT
V gene: TRBV3-1; J gene: TRBJ2-7; clone size: few; D gene: TRBD1; CDR3 protein: CASSHGETGPSYEQYF; CDR3 DNA: TGTGCCAGCAGCCATGGGGAGACAGGGCCCTCCTACGAGCAGTACTTC
V gene: TRBV7-9; J gene: TRBJ2-7; clone size: -; D gene: TRBD2; CDR3 protein: CASSKGLAGGYEQYF; CDR3 DNA: TGTGCCAGCAGCAAGGGACTAGCGGGAGGGTACGAGCAGTACTTC
V gene: TRBV24-1; J gene: TRBJ2-1; clone size: many; D gene: -; CDR3 protein: CATSDSGRDSYNEQFF; CDR3 DNA: TGTGCCACCAGTGATTCTGGTCGGGACTCCTACAATGAGCAGTTCTTC
V gene: TRBV7-9; J gene: TRBJ2-5; clone size: many; D gene: TRBD1; CDR3 protein: CASSRDRDQETQYF; CDR3 DNA: TGTGCCAGCAGTCGGGACAGGGACCAAGAGACCCAGTACTTC
V gene: TRBV9; J gene: TRBJ1-2; clone size: -; D gene: -; CDR3 protein: CASSGGLSGYTF; CDR3 DNA: TGTGCCAGCAGCGGTGGACTATCTGGCTACACCTTC
V gene: TRBV19; J gene: TRBJ1-2; clone size: -; D gene: -; CDR3 protein: CASSMDAIAPFGYTF; CDR3 DNA: TGTGCCAGTAGTATGGACGCGATAGCCCCTTTTGGCTACACCTTC
V gene: TRBV12-3/TRBV12-4; J gene: TRBJ2-1; clone size: -; D gene: TRBD2; CDR3 protein: CASSLGSGGLNEQFF; CDR3 DNA: TGTGCCAGCAGTTTGGGTAGCGGGGGTCTCAATGAGCAGTTCTTC
V gene: TRBV2; J gene: TRBJ2-5; clone size: -; D gene: TRBD1; CDR3 protein: CASSDGRGKTQYF; CDR3 DNA: TGTGCCAGCAGTGACGGCAGGGGGAAGACCCAGTACTTC
V gene: TRBV19; J gene: TRBJ2-2; clone size: many; D gene: -; CDR3 protein: CASSIWGTGELFF; CDR3 DNA: TGTGCCAGTAGTATATGGGGAACCGGGGAGCTGTTTTTT
V gene: TRBV5-6; J gene: TRBJ1-1; clone size: -; D gene: -; CDR3 protein: CASSSLDSEAFF; CDR3 DNA: TGTGCCAGCAGCTCGCTCGACAGTGAAGCTTTCTTT
V gene: TRBV19; J gene: TRBJ1-5; clone size: -; D gene: -; CDR3 protein: CASSIRDLNQPQHF; CDR3 DNA: TGTGCCAGTAGTATCCGGGACCTCAATCAGCCCCAGCATTTT
V gene: TRBV15; J gene: TRBJ1-1; clone size: many; D gene: -; CDR3 protein: CATSRGGLAFF; CDR3 DNA: TGTGCCACCAGCAGAGGGGGCCTGGCTTTCTTT
V gene: TRBV27; J gene: TRBJ1-1; clone size: -; D gene: -; CDR3 protein: CASSLTALNTEAFF; CDR3 DNA: TGTGCCAGCAGTTTAACAGCCTTGAACACTGAAGCTTTCTTT
V gene: TRBV9; J gene: TRBJ2-3; clone size: many; D gene: TRBD2; CDR3 protein: CASSVPLAGGHTDTQYF; CDR3 DNA: TGTGCCAGCAGCGTACCCCTAGCGGGGGGACACACAGATACGCAGTATTTT
V gene: TRBV7-6; J gene: TRBJ2-1; clone size: many; D gene: -; CDR3 protein: CASSLREGHEQFF; CDR3 DNA: TGTGCCAGCAGCTTAAGAGAGGGGCATGAGCAGTTCTTC
V gene: TRBV29-1; J gene: TRBJ1-1; clone size: -; D gene: -; CDR3 protein: CSVGGLSPGTEAFF; CDR3 DNA: TGCAGCGTTGGAGGACTCTCCCCGGGCACTGAAGCTTTCTTT
V gene: TRBV6-2/TRBV6-3; J gene: TRBJ2-5; clone size: -; D gene: -; CDR3 protein: CASSYGSAQETQYF; CDR3 DNA: TGTGCCAGCAGTTACGGCTCAGCCCAAGAGACCCAGTACTTC
V gene: TRBV15; J gene: TRBJ2-7; clone size: -; D gene: TRBD2; CDR3 protein: CATSGDTETEREQCF; CDR3 DNA: TGTGCCACCAGCGGAGATACGGAAACGGAGCGGGAGCAGTGCTTC
V gene: TRBV5-1; J gene: TRBJ2-7; clone size: -; D gene: TRBD1; CDR3 protein: CASSLVAGGPGQYF; CDR3 DNA: TGCGCCAGCAGCTTGGTAGCAGGGGGCCCTGGGCAGTACTTC
V gene: TRBV2; J gene: TRBJ2-2; clone size: many; D gene: TRBD1; CDR3 protein: CARQGSGELFF; CDR3 DNA: TGTGCCAGACAGGGGTCCGGGGAGCTGTTTTTT
V gene: TRBV15; J gene: TRBJ1-1; clone size: medium-sized; D gene: -; CDR3 protein: CATSRAEQGNTEAFF; CDR3 DNA: TGTGCCACCAGCAGAGCGGAACAGGGGAACACTGAAGCTTTCTTT
V gene: TRBV9; J gene: TRBJ1-4; clone size: -; D gene: TRBD1; CDR3 protein: CASSVVEGGPGKLFF; CDR3 DNA: TGTGCCAGCAGCGTAGTGGAAGGGGGCCCAGGAAAACTGTTTTTT
V gene: TRBV4-1; J gene: TRBJ1-1; clone size: -; D gene: -; CDR3 protein: CASSPRSGDLNTEAFF; CDR3 DNA: TGCGCCAGCAGCCCACGATCGGGGGACCTAAACACTGAAGCTTTCTTT
V gene: TRBV27; J gene: TRBJ2-2; clone size: -; D gene: -; CDR3 protein: CASTLYGGDTGELFF; CDR3 DNA: TGTGCCAGCACCCTTTACGGGGGCGACACCGGGGAGCTGTTTTTT
V gene: TRBV24-1; J gene: TRBJ1-3; clone size: many; D gene: -; CDR3 protein: CATPRVLSGNTIYF; CDR3 DNA: TGTGCCACCCCCAGGGTCCTCTCTGGAAACACCATATATTTT
V gene: TRBV19; J gene: TRBJ2-7; clone size: -; D gene: -; CDR3 protein: CASSMAGSVF; CDR3 DNA: TGTGCCAGTAGTATGGCAGGGAGCGTCTTC
V gene: TRBV27; J gene: TRBJ1-5; clone size: -; D gene: -; CDR3 protein: CASSLGADQPQHF; CDR3 DNA: TGTGCCAGCAGTTTAGGAGCGGATCAGCCCCAGCATTTT
V gene: TRBV27; J gene: TRBJ2-7; clone size: few; D gene: -; CDR3 protein: CASARARGEEQYF; CDR3 DNA: TGTGCCTCCGCCCGGGCCCGGGGTGAGGAGCAGTACTTC
V gene: TRBV12-3/TRBV12-4; J gene: TRBJ1-6; clone size: many; D gene: -; CDR3 protein: CASSSGLGNSPLHF; CDR3 DNA: TGTGCCAGCAGTTCGGGCCTGGGGAATTCACCCCTCCACTTT
V gene: TRBV9; J gene: TRBJ2-7; clone size: many; D gene: -; CDR3 protein: CASSASPDPAIEQYF; CDR3 DNA: TGTGCCAGCAGCGCCTCTCCGGACCCAGCCATCGAGCAGTACTTC
V gene: TRBV15; J gene: TRBJ2-2; clone size: many; D gene: -; CDR3 protein: CATSRDRGDVTGELFF; CDR3 DNA: TGTGCCACCAGCAGAGATAGGGGGGATGTCACCGGGGAGCTGTTTTTT
V gene: TRBV2; J gene: TRBJ1-6; clone size: -; D gene: TRBD1; CDR3 protein: CASRGTGPNSPLHF; CDR3 DNA: TGTGCCAGCAGGGGGACAGGGCCAAATTCACCCCTCCACTTT
V gene: TRBV19; J gene: TRBJ1-5; clone size: few; D gene: -; CDR3 protein: CASSGGSNRPQHF; CDR3 DNA: TGTGCCAGTAGTGGTGGTAGCAATCGGCCCCAGCATTTT
V gene: TRBV24-1; J gene: TRBJ2-3; clone size: -; D gene: -; CDR3 protein: CATSDEGGPDTQYF; CDR3 DNA: TGTGCCACCAGTGATGAGGGGGGGCCGGATACGCAGTATTTT
V gene: TRBV19; J gene: TRBJ2-3; clone size: once; D gene: -; CDR3 protein: CASSHTFTDTQYF; CDR3 DNA: TGTGCCAGTAGTCACACCTTCACAGATACGCAGTATTTT
V gene: TRBV9; J gene: TRBJ2-7; clone size: -; D gene: -; CDR3 protein: CASSVASDSYEQYF; CDR3 DNA: TGTGCCAGCAGCGTAGCCTCGGACTCCTACGAGCAGTACTTC
V gene: TRBV2; J gene: TRBJ2-7; clone size: -; D gene: -; CDR3 protein: CASRAGQLIGQYF; CDR3 DNA: TGTGCCAGCAGGGCCGGGCAATTAATTGGGCAGTACTTC
V gene: TRBV29-1; J gene: TRBJ2-5; clone size: -; D gene: -; CDR3 protein: CSVESRAGETQYF; CDR3 DNA: TGCAGCGTTGAGTCCAGGGCTGGTGAGACCCAGTACTTC
V gene: TRBV24-1; J gene: TRBJ2-1; clone size: many; D gene: TRBD1; CDR3 protein: CATSEGGSGQGYNEQFF; CDR3 DNA: TGTGCCACCAGTGAAGGTGGCTCGGGACAGGGATACAATGAGCAGTTCTTC
V gene: TRBV7-9; J gene: TRBJ2-5; clone size: many; D gene: TRBD1; CDR3 protein: CASSKNALRTGETQYF; CDR3 DNA: TGTGCCAGCAGTAAAAATGCCTTGCGGACAGGGGAGACCCAGTACTTC
V gene: TRBV2; J gene: TRBJ2-5; clone size: -; D gene: TRBD1; CDR3 protein: CASSPRTGRLETQYF; CDR3 DNA: TGTGCCAGCAGCCCTAGGACAGGGCGCTTGGAGACCCAGTACTTC
V gene: TRBV20-1; J gene: TRBJ2-2; clone size: -; D gene: -; CDR3 protein: CSANPKDSYTGELFF; CDR3 DNA: TGCAGTGCCAACCCCAAGGACTCTTACACCGGGGAGCTGTTTTTT
V gene: TRBV2; J gene: TRBJ1-1; clone size: -; D gene: -; CDR3 protein: CASSKVTEAFF; CDR3 DNA: TGTGCCAGCAGTAAGGTGACTGAAGCTTTCTTT
V gene: TRBV4-1; J gene: TRBJ2-5; clone size: few; D gene: -; CDR3 protein: CASSPEGTQTEAQYF; CDR3 DNA: TGCGCCAGCAGCCCTGAGGGGACCCAAACGGAGGCCCAGTACTTC
V gene: TRBV10-3; J gene: TRBJ2-2; clone size: -; D gene: TRBD1; CDR3 protein: CATGTGGVHGELFF; CDR3 DNA: TGTGCCACAGGGACAGGGGGCGTCCACGGGGAGCTGTTTTTT
V gene: TRBV10-2; J gene: TRBJ2-1; clone size: -; D gene: -; CDR3 protein: CASIQGLGNEQFF; CDR3 DNA: TGCGCCAGCATCCAGGGGCTAGGCAATGAGCAGTTCTTC
V gene: TRBV6-1; J gene: TRBJ2-7; clone size: few; D gene: -; CDR3 protein: CASSELWTDLSSEQYF; CDR3 DNA: TGTGCCAGCAGTGAGTTATGGACAGATTTATCCTCCGAGCAGTACTTC
V gene: TRBV14; J gene: TRBJ1-6; clone size: -; D gene: -; CDR3 protein: CASSRINSPLHF; CDR3 DNA: TGTGCCAGCAGCCGGATTAATTCACCCCTCCACTTT
V gene: TRBV25-1; J gene: TRBJ2-7; clone size: few; D gene: -; CDR3 protein: CASSVFAGPTYEQYF; CDR3 DNA: TGTGCCAGCAGTGTATTCGCAGGACCCACCTACGAGCAGTACTTC
V gene: TRBV15; J gene: TRBJ1-5; clone size: -; D gene: -; CDR3 protein: CATSRGDGYQPQHF; CDR3 DNA: TGTGCCACCAGCAGAGGGGACGGCTATCAGCCCCAGCATTTT